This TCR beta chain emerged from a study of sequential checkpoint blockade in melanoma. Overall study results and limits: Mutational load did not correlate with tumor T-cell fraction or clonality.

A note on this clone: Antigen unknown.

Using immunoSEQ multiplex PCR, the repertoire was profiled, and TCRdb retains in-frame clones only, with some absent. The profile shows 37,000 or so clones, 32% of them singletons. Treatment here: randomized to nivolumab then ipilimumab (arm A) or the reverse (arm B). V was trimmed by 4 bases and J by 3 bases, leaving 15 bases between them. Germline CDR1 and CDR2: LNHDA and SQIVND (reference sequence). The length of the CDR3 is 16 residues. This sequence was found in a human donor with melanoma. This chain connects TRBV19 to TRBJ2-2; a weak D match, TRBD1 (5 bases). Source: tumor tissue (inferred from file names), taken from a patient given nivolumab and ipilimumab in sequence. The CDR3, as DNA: TGTGCCAGTAGTAATATTGGTAGGGGATACACCGGGGAGCTGTTTTTT. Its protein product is CASSNIGRGYTGELFF.